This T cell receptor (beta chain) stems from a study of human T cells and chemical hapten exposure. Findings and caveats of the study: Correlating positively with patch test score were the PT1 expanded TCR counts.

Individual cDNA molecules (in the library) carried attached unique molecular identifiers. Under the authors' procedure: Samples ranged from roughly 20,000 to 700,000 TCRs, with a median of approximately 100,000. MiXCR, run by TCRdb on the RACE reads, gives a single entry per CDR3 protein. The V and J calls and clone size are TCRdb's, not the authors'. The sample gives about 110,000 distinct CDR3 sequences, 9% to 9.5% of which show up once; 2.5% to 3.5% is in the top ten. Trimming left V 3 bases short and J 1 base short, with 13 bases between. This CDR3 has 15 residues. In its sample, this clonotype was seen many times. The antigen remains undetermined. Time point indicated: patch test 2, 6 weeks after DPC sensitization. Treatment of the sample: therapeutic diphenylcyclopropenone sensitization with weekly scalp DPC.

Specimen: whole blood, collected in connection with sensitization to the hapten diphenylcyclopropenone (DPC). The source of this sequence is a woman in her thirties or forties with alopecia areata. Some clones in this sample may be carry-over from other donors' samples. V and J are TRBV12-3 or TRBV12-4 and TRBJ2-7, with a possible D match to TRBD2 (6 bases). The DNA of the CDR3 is TGTGCCAGCAGTTTGGTCGGCGGGGCATCCTACGAGCAGTACTTC. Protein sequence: CASSLVGGASYEQYF.